Sequencing of this TCR beta chain was carried out in a study of T cells after posttransplantation cyclophosphamide. Only in-frame clones appear in the TCRdb table, and some are missing; sequencing was by immunoSEQ multiplex PCR. Observed in the sample are approximately 15,000 clones, none of them singletons. The CDR3 has 12 residues if both end residues are counted. Germline CDR1 SNHLY, CDR2 FYNNEI. Treatment was busulfan-fludarabine conditioning, a marrow graft, and cyclophosphamide on days +3 and +4. This clone was recorded many times. Lacking the conserved final phenylalanine or tryptophan, this CDR3 likely reflects a read error. No DNA is shown, since the ends of the CDR3 on it are uncertain; the CDR3 is the one TCRdb lists.

The chain links TRBV2 to TRBJ2-7; TRBD1, the table's D call, lacks a check against the DNA. The material sequenced was PBMCs, taken after allogeneic stem cell transplant with posttransplant cyclophosphamide. This sequence was found in a female patient in her 30s who received an allogeneic stem cell transplant from a related donor, was CMV-positive, and had no GVHD. Some T cells may have come from the graft donor. This CDR3 is CASGDRDRLLSL.